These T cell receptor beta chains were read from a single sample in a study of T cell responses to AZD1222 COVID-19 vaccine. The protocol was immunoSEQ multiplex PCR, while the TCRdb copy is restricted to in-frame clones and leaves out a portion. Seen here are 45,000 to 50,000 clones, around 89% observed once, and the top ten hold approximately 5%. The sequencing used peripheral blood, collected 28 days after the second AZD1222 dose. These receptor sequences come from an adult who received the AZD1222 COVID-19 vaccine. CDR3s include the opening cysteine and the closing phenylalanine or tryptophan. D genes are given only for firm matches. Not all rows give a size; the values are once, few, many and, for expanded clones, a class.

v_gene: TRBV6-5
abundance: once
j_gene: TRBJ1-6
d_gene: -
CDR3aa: CASSSEGYSPLHF
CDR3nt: TGTGCCAGCAGTTCTGAGGGATATTCACCCCTCCACTTT

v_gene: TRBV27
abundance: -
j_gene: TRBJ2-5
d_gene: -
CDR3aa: CASTFRWGETQYF
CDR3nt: TGTGCCAGCACCTTTCGATGGGGCGAGACCCAGTACTTC

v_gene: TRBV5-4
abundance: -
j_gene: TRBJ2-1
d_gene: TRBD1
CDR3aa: CASSFSRTGAYNEQFF
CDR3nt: TGTGCCAGCAGCTTTTCGAGGACAGGGGCTTACAATGAGCAGTTCTTC

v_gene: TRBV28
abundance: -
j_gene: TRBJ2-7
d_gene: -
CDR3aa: CASSLLASRTYEQYF
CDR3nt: TGTGCCAGCAGTTTATTGGCCTCCAGGACCTACGAGCAGTACTTC

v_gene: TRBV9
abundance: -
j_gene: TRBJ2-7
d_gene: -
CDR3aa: CASSVGTGAYEQYF
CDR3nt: TGTGCCAGCAGCGTAGGTACAGGAGCATACGAGCAGTACTTC

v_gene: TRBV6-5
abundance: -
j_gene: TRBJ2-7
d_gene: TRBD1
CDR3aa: CASTLTGGFNEQYF
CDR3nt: TGTGCCAGCACTTTGACAGGGGGCTTCAACGAGCAGTACTTC

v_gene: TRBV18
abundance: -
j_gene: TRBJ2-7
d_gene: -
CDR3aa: CASSPQVAEQYF
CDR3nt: TGTGCCAGCTCACCACAGGTAGCCGAGCAGTACTTC

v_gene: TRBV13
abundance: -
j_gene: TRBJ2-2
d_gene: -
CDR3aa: CASSSGTTRYTGELFF
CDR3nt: TGTGCCAGCAGCTCGGGTACCACACGATACACCGGGGAGCTGTTTTTT

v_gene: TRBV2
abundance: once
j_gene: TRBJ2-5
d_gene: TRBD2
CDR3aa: CASRPLAGEVQTQYF
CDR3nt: TGTGCCAGCAGACCACTAGCGGGAGAGGTCCAGACCCAGTACTTC

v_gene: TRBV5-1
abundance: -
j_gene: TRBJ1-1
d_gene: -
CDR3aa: CASSPNTGTQEAFF
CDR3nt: TGCGCCAGCAGCCCCAACACCGGGACGCAAGAAGCTTTCTTT

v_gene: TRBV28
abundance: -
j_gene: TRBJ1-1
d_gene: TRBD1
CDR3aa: CASSSDGWGDRGYPNTEAFF
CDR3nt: TGTGCCAGCAGCTCGGATGGGTGGGGGGACAGGGGCTATCCGAACACTGAAGCTTTCTTT

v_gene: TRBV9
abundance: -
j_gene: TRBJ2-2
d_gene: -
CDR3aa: CASSVVGNRSTGELFF
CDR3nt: TGTGCCAGCAGCGTAGTTGGGAACAGGTCCACCGGGGAGCTGTTTTTT

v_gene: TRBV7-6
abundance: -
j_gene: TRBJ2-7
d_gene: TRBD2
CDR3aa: CASSLRTSGNYEQYF
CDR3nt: TGTGCCAGCAGCTTAAGGACTAGCGGTAACTACGAGCAGTACTTC

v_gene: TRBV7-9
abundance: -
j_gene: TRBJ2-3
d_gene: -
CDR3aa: CASSLAIRTDTQYF
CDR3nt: TGTGCCAGCAGCTTAGCGATCCGCACAGATACGCAGTATTTT

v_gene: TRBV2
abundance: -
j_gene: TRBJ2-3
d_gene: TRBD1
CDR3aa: CAIIEGAGDPTDTQYF
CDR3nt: TGTGCCATCATTGAGGGGGCAGGGGATCCCACAGATACGCAGTATTTT

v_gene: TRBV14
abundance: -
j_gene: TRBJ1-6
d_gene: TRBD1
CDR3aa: CASSQVTGKSPLHF
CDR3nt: TGTGCCAGCAGCCAAGTGACAGGGAAGTCACCCCTCCACTTT

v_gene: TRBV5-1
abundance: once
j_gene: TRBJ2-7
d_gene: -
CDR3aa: CASSPEGGVIDEQYF
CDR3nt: TGCGCCAGCAGCCCGGAGGGGGGTGTAATCGACGAGCAGTACTTC

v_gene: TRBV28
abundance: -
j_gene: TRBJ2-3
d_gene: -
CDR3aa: CASITGRVADTQYF
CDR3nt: TGTGCCAGCATAACAGGGAGAGTCGCAGATACGCAGTATTTT

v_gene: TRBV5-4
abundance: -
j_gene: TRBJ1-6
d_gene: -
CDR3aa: CASSLGGPLHF
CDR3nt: TGTGCCAGCAGCTTGGGAGGGCCCCTCCACTTT

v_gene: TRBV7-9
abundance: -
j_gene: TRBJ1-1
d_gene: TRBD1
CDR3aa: CASSQQKGQGLEAFF
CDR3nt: TGTGCCAGCAGCCAGCAAAAGGGACAGGGTCTTGAAGCTTTCTTT

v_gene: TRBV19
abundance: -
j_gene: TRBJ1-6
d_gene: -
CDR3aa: CASSLDGLPYNSPLHF
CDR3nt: TGTGCCAGTAGTCTCGACGGATTACCTTATAATTCACCCCTCCACTTT

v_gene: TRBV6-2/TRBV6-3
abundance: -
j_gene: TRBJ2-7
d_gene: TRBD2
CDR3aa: CASSYKRGPYEQYF
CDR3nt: TGTGCCAGCAGTTACAAGCGGGGTCCCTACGAGCAGTACTTC

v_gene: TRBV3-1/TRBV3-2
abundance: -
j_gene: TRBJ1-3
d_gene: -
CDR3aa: CASSQGGENTIYF
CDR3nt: TGTGCCAGCAGCCAAGGGGGGGAAAACACCATATATTTT

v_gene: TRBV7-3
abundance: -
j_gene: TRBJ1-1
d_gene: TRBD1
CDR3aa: CASSLTGTGNTEAFF
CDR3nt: TGTGCCAGCAGCTTAACCGGGACAGGGAACACTGAAGCTTTCTTT

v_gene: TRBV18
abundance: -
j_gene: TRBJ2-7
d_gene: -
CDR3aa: CASSPDEVLYEQYF
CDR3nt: TGTGCCAGCTCACCCGACGAAGTTCTCTACGAGCAGTACTTC

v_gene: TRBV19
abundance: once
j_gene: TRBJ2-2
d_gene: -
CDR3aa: CASSVSRERAIAGELFF
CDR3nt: TGTGCCAGTAGTGTCTCCCGGGAAAGGGCGATCGCCGGGGAGCTGTTTTTT

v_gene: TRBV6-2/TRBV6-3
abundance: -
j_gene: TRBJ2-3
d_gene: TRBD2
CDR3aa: CAISEIAGGITDTQYF
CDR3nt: TGTGCCATCAGCGAGATAGCGGGAGGGATAACAGATACGCAGTATTTT

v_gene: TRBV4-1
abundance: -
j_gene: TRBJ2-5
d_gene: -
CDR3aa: CASSQGLVQETQYF
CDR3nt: TGCGCCAGCAGCCAAGGGCTCGTGCAAGAGACCCAGTACTTC

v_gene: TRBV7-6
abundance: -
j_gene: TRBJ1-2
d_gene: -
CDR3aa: CASSLASGVGYTF
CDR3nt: TGTGCCAGCAGCTTAGCCTCTGGGGTTGGCTACACCTTC

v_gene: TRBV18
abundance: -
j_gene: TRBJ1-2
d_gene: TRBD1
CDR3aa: CASSSRQGDGYTF
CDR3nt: TGTGCCAGCTCCTCAAGACAGGGCGATGGCTACACCTTC

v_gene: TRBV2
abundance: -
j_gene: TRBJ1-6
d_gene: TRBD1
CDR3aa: CASGTVSDNSPLHF
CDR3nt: TGTGCCAGCGGGACAGTTTCTGATAATTCACCCCTCCACTTT

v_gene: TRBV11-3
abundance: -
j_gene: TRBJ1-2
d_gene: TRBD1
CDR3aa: CASSFTGYFRDRVNNYGYTF
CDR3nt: TGTGCCAGCAGCTTTACCGGGTACTTCCGCGACAGGGTTAATAACTATGGCTACACCTTC

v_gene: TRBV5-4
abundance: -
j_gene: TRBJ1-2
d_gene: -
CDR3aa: CASSWGGEDYGYTF
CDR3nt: TGTGCCAGCAGCTGGGGTGGGGAGGACTATGGCTACACCTTC

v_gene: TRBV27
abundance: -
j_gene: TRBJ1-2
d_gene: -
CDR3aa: CASSSGAFYGYTF
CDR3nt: TGTGCCAGCAGTTCGGGGGCGTTCTATGGCTACACCTTC

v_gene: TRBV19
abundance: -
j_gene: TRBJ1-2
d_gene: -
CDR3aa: CASTGLSSEANYGYTF
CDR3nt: TGTGCCAGTACCGGGTTGAGTTCAGAAGCTAACTATGGCTACACCTTC

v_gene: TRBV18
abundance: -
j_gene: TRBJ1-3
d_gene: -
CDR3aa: CASSPPQGRSLGTIYF
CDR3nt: TGTGCCAGCTCACCCCCTCAAGGCCGGTCGTTGGGCACCATATATTTT

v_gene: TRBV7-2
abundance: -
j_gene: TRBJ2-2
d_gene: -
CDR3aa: CASSVQRRELFF
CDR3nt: TGTGCCAGCAGCGTTCAGAGACGGGAGCTGTTTTTT

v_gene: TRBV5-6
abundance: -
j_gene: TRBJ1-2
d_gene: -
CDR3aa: CASSLDPDKGYTF
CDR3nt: TGTGCCAGCAGCTTGGATCCTGATAAGGGCTACACCTTC

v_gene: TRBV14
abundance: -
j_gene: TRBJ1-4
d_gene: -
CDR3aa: CASSSTGFNEKLFF
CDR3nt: TGTGCCAGCAGTAGCACAGGGTTTAATGAAAAACTGTTTTTT

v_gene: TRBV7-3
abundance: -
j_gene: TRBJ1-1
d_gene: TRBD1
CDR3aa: CASSLTGGGTEAFF
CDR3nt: TGTGCCAGCAGCCTCACAGGGGGAGGGACTGAAGCTTTCTTT

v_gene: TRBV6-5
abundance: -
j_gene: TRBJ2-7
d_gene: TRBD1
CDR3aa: CASRGQGTTYEQYF
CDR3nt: TGTGCCAGCAGGGGACAGGGGACGACGTACGAGCAGTACTTC

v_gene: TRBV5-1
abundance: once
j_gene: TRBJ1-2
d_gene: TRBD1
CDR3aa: CASSYTGGSSGYTF
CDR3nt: TGCGCCAGCAGCTATACAGGGGGCTCTAGTGGCTACACCTTC

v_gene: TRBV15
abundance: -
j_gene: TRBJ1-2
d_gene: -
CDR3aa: CATSRDIDKNYGYTF
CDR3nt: TGTGCCACCAGCAGAGATATAGACAAAAACTATGGCTACACCTTC

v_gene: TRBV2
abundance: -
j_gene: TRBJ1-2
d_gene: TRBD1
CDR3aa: CASRVGTGLNYGYTF
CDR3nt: TGTGCCAGCAGAGTGGGGACAGGCTTAAACTATGGCTACACCTTC